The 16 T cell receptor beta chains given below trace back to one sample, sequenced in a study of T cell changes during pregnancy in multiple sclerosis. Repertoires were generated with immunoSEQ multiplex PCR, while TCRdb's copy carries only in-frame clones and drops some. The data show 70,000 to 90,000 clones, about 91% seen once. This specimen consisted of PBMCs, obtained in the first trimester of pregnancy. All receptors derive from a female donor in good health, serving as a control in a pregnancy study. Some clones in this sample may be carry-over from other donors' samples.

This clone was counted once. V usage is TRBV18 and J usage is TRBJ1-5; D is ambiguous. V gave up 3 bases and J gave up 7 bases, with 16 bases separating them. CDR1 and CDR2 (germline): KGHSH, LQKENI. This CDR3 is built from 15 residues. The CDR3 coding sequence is TGTGCCAGCTCACCCCCCAATGGAGGAGGCCAGCCCCAGCATTTT. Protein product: CASSPPNGGGQPQHF.

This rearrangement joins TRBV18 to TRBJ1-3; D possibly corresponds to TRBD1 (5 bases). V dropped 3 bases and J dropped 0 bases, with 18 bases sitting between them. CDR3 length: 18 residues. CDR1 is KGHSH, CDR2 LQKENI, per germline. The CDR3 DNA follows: TGTGCCAGCTCACCTTTCGATCTTACAGGCTACTCTGGAAACACCATATATTTT. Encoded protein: CASSPFDLTGYSGNTIYF.

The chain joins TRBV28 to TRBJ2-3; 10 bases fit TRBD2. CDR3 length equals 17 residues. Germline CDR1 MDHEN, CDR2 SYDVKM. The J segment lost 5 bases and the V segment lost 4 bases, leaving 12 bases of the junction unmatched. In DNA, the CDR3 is TGTGCCAGCAGTTCCCGGGGAGCGGGAGGGCCTATAGATACGCAGTATTTT. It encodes CASSSRGAGGPIDTQYF. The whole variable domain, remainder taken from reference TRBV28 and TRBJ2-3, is DVKVTQSSRYLVKRTGEKVFLECVQDMDHENMFWYRQDPGLGLRLIYFSYDVKMKEKGDIPEGYSVSREKKERFSLILESASTNQTSMYLCASSSRGAGGPIDTQYFGPGTRLTVL.

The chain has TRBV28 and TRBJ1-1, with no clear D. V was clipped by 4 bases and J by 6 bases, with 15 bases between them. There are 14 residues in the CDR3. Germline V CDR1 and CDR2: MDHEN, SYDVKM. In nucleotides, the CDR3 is TGTGCCAGCAGTTCCTGGGCCCGAATGGCTGAAGCTTTCTTT. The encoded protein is CASSSWARMAEAFF.

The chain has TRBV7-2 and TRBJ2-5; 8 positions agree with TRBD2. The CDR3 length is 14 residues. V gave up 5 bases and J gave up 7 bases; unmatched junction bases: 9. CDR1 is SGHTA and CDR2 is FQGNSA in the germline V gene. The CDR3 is CASSVIAGPVTQYF. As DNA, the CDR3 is TGTGCCAGCAGCGTGATAGCGGGACCGGTGACCCAGTACTTC.

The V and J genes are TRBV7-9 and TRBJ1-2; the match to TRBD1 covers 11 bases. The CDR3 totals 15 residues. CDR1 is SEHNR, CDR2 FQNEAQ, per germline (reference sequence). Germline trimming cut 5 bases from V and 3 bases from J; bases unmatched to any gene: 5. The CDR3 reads CASSTPGQGDYGYTF. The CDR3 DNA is TGTGCCAGCAGCACACCGGGACAGGGGGACTATGGCTACACCTTC.

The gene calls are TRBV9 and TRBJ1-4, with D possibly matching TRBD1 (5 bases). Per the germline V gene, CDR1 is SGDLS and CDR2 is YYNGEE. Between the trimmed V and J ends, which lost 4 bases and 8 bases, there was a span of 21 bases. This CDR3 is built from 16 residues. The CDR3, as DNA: TGTGCCAGCAGCTTATCCGGCTGGGGCGGGAGAGAAAAACTGTTTTTT. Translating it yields CASSLSGWGGREKLFF.

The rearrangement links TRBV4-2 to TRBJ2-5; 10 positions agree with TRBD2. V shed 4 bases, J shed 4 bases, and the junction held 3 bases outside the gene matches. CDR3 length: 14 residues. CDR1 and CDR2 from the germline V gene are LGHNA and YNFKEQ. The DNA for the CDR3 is TGTGCCAGCAGCCCCAGACTAGCGGGAGAGACCCAGTACTTC. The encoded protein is CASSPRLAGETQYF.

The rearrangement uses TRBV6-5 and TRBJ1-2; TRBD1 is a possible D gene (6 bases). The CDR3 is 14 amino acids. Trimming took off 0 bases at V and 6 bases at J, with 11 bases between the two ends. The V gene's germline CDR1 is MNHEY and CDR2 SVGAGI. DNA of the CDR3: TGTGCCAGCAGTTACTCACAGGGCTCGCATGGCTACACCTTC. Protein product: CASSYSQGSHGYTF.

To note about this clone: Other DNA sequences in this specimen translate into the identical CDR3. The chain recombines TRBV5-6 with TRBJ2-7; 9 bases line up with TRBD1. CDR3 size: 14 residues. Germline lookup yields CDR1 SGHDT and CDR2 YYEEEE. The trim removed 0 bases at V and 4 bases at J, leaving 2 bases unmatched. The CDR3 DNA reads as TGTGCCAGCAGCTTGGACAGGGGGCGGTACGAGCAGTACTTC. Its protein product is CASSLDRGRYEQYF.

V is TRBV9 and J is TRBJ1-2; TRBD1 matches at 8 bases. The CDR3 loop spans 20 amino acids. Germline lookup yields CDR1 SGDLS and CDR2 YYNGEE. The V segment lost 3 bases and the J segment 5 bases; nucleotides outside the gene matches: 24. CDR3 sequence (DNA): TGTGCCAGCAGCGGTATGGAGGAGGTGTGGGACGGGACAGGACAATATGGCTACACCTTC. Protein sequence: CASSGMEEVWDGTGQYGYTF.

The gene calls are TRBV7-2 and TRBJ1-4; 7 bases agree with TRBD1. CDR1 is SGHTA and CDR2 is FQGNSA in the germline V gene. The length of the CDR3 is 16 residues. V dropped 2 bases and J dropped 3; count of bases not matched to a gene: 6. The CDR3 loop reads CASSLFRTGANEKLFF. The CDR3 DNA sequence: TGTGCCAGCAGCTTATTTAGAACAGGGGCTAATGAAAAACTGTTTTTT.

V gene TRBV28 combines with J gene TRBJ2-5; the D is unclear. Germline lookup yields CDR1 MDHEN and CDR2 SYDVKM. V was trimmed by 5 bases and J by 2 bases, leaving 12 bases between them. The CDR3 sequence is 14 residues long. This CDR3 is CASSPTGSQETQYF. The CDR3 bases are TGTGCCAGCAGTCCCACGGGTTCTCAAGAGACCCAGTACTTC.

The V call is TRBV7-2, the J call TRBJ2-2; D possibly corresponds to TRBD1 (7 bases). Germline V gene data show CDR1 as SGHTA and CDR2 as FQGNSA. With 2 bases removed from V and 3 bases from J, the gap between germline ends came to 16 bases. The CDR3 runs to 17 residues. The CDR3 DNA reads TGTGCCAGCAGCTTACTGTACACAGGGGAGGACACCGGGGAGCTGTTTTTT. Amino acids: CASSLLYTGEDTGELFF.

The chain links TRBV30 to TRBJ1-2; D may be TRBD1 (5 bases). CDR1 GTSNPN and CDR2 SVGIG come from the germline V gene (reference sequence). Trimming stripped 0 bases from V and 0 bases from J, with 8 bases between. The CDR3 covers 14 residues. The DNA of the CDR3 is TGTGCCTGGAGTGTGAGACAGACTAACTATGGCTACACCTTC. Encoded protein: CAWSVRQTNYGYTF. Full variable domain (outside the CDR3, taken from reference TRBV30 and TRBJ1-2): SQTIHQWPATLVQPVGSPLSLECTVEGTSNPNLYWYRQAAGRGLQLLFYSVGIGQISSEVPQNLSASRPQDRQFILSSKKLLLSDSGFYLCAWSVRQTNYGYTFGSGTRLTVV.

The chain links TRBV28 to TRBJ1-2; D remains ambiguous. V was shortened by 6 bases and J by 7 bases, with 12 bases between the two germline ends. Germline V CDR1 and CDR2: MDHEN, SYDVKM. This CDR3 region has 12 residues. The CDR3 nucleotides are TGTGCCAGCAGCATCGGTGTTTCTGGCTACACCTTC. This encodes CASSIGVSGYTF.